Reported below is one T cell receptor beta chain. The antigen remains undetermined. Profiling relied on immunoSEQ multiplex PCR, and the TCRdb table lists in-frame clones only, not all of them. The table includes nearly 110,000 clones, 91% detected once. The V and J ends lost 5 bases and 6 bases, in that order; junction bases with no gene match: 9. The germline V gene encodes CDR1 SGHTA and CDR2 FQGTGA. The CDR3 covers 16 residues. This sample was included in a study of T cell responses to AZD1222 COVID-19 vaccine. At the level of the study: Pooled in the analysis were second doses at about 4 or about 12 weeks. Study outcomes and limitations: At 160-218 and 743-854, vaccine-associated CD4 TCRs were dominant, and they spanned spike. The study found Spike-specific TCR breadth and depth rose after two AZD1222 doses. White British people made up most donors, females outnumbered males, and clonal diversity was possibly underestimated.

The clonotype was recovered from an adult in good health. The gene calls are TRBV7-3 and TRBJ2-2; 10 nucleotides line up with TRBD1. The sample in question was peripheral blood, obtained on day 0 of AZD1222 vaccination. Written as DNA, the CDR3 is TGTGCCAGCAGCCTTGGACAGGGGGAAGGCGCCGGGGAGCTGTTTTTT. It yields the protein CASSLGQGEGAGELFF.